This record looks at one TCR beta chain sequence and its context. The data are from a study of blood T cell repertoires in COVID-19. Original analysis: Nucleated cell counts were estimated from reference gene primer amplification. The repertoire was sequenced with immunoSEQ multiplex PCR; TCRdb's copy has only in-frame clones and lacks some. V and J calls and clone size are those listed in that table; D and trimming were worked out from the DNA. The sample consists of roughly 100,000 clones, approximately 92% of them appearing once. There are 13 residues in the CDR3. V lost 3 bases and J 5 bases, leaving 8 bases between the germline ends. Germline V gene data show CDR1 as LNHDA and CDR2 as SQIVND (reference sequence).

The chain has TRBV19 and TRBJ1-5; D is ambiguous. The sequence came from a man aged 50 to 59 with active COVID-19. The sample consisted of peripheral blood. CDR3 coding DNA: TGTGCCAGTAGTATGGAGAGGTATCAGCCCCAGCATTTT. As protein: CASSMERYQPQHF.